A single sample gave rise to the 23 T cell receptor beta chains below, sequenced in a study of T cells in Graves' hyperthyroidism and ophthalmopathy. Amplification of TCR beta CDR3 regions used RNA as the template. HTBI primers were employed in a first-round RT-PCR of the TCR CDR3. TCRdb recomputed calls from the multiplex PCR reads with MiXCR, one row per CDR3 protein. The sample lists around 690,000 distinct CDR3 sequences, around 20% occurring once. Sequenced material: blood. The receptors shown here come from a man under 40 with Graves' ophthalmopathy.

This sequence joins TRBV28 and TRBJ1-2; TRBD1 matches 9 bases. CDR1 is MDHEN and CDR2 is SYDVKM in the germline V gene. The V gene end was trimmed by 7 bases and the J gene end by 4 bases; junction bases not matched to a gene: 10. This CDR3 has 15 residues. The chain's CDR3 is CASIVGGQGTYGYTF. CDR3 bases: TGTGCCAGCATCGTCGGGGGACAGGGCACCTATGGCTACACCTTC.

In this sample, this clonotype turned up many times. The V and J genes are TRBV20-1 and TRBJ2-4; TRBD2 matches at 14 bases. V shed 2 bases, J shed 8 bases, and the junction held 8 bases outside the gene matches. The CDR3 loop spans 16 amino acids. The germline V gene encodes CDR1 DFQATT and CDR2 SNEGSKA (reference sequence). This chain's CDR3 is CSARRPGLAGEYIQYF. As DNA, the CDR3 is TGCAGTGCTAGACGACCGGGACTAGCGGGAGAGTACATTCAGTACTTC.

This clonotype was counted only a few times. This chain uses TRBV29-1 with TRBJ2-1; D remains ambiguous. The germline V gene encodes CDR1 SQVTM and CDR2 ANQGSEA. Trimming shortened V by 7 bases and J by 8 bases, and 9 bases separated the two germline ends. CDR3 length equals 10 residues. CDR3 loop: CSAAPDEQFF. CDR3 nucleotides: TGCAGCGCCGCTCCGGATGAGCAGTTCTTC.

This clonotype came up a few times. The chain employs TRBV9 and TRBJ2-5; tentative D call: TRBD2 (7 bases). Germline V gene data show CDR1 as SGDLS and CDR2 as YYNGEE. The CDR3 has 16 residues. Trimming cost V 0 bases and J 2 bases, with 14 bases left between them. In DNA form, the CDR3 reads TGTGCCAGCAGCGTAGGCAGGGGAGGGGGACAAGAGACCCAGTACTTC. Translation: CASSVGRGGGQETQYF.

The V call is TRBV18, the J call TRBJ2-3; D perhaps matches TRBD1 (5 bases). Trimming shortened V by 0 bases and J by 3 bases, and 10 bases separated the two germline ends. Germline values: CDR1 KGHSH, CDR2 LQKENI. CDR3 length: 15 amino acids. CDR3: CASSPPPQATDTQYF. The DNA for the CDR3 is TGTGCCAGCTCACCACCTCCACAGGCTACAGATACGCAGTATTTT.

The rearrangement joins TRBV28 to TRBJ2-3; TRBD2 matches at 7 bases. The V gene end was trimmed by 5 bases and the J gene end by 1 base; junction bases not matched to a gene: 12. The CDR3 consists of 17 residues. Germline assignment: CDR1 MDHEN and CDR2 SYDVKM. CDR3 residues: CASSPLSSGYGTDTQYF. In nucleotides, the CDR3 is TGTGCCAGCAGTCCACTCTCTAGCGGTTATGGCACAGATACGCAGTATTTT. Full variable domain (outside the CDR3, taken from reference TRBV28 and TRBJ2-3): DVKVTQSSRYLVKRTGEKVFLECVQDMDHENMFWYRQDPGLGLRLIYFSYDVKMKEKGDIPEGYSVSREKKERFSLILESASTNQTSMYLCASSPLSSGYGTDTQYFGPGTRLTVL.

Comment on this clonotype: A read error may explain this, as a much larger clone is one base away. This likely comes from a read error, as the CDR3 has no conserved phenylalanine or tryptophan at its end. CDR3 residues: CSARPPGANYGYTL. For the CDR3, the DNA is TGCAGTGCTAGACCGCCGGGTGCGAACTATGGCTACACCCTC. V is TRBV20-1 and J is TRBJ1-2; D uncertain. Germline values: CDR1 DFQATT, CDR2 SNEGSKA (reference sequence). The CDR3 spans 14 residues. Trimming stripped 2 bases from V and 2 bases from J, with 12 bases between.

This chain uses TRBV6-4 with TRBJ2-1; TRBD1 agrees at 8 bases. CDR1 and CDR2 from the germline V gene are MRHNA and SNTAGT. The V segment lost 4 bases and the J segment 7 bases; nucleotides outside the gene matches: 9. The CDR3 is 15 amino acids. CDR3 residues: CASSAIQGVVNEQFF. The CDR3 coding sequence is TGTGCCAGCAGTGCAATACAGGGGGTGGTAAATGAGCAGTTCTTC.

The rearrangement joins TRBV6-1 to TRBJ2-6; possible D gene TRBD1, 5 bases. Germline CDR1 MNHNS, CDR2 SASEGT. CDR3 length: 16 residues. V was shortened by 5 bases and J by 0 bases, with 11 bases between the two germline ends. The CDR3: CASSQGLSSGANVLTF. In DNA, the CDR3 is TGTGCCAGCAGTCAGGGTCTGAGCTCTGGGGCCAACGTCCTGACTTTC.

This chain joins TRBV6-4 and TRBJ2-7; D unclear. V dropped 10 bases and J dropped 4 bases, with 11 bases sitting between them. The CDR3 length is 11 residues. The V gene's germline CDR1 is MRHNA and CDR2 SNTAGT. The CDR3, as DNA: TGTGCCACCAAAAGATCTTACGAGCAGTACTTC. Translation: CATKRSYEQYF.

This clonotype was detected only once. The V call is TRBV29-1, the J call TRBJ2-2; 9 nucleotides match TRBD1. Looked up from germline, CDR1 is SQVTM and CDR2 is ANQGSEA. V lost 6 bases to trimming and J lost 8 bases; unmatched junction nucleotides: 4. This CDR3 comprises 12 residues. CDR3: CSVGQGGGELFF. Here the CDR3 DNA reads TGCAGCGTGGGACAGGGCGGGGGGGAGCTGTTTTTT.

This clonotype has more than one count but fewer than ten. The chain joins TRBV4-1 to TRBJ2-7; D gene ambiguous. The CDR3 is 18 amino acids. CDR1 is MGHRA and CDR2 is YSYEKL in the germline V gene. V was cut by 1 base and J by 2 bases, with 21 bases left in between. This chain's CDR3 is CASSQAPPPFQSAYEQYF. The DNA of the CDR3 is TGCGCCAGCAGCCAAGCTCCCCCGCCTTTCCAATCCGCCTACGAGCAGTACTTC.

V is TRBV11-2 and J is TRBJ1-4, with 10 positions matching TRBD1. Germline V CDR1 and CDR2: SGHAT, FQNNGV. The V gene end was trimmed by 5 bases and the J gene end by 5 bases; junction bases not matched to a gene: 5. This CDR3 region has 15 residues. CDR3 nucleotides: TGTGCCAGCAGCGGCTGGGACAGGGGAAATGAAAAACTGTTTTTT. Encoded protein: CASSGWDRGNEKLFF.

This clonotype has a count of ten or more. V and J are TRBV6-2 or TRBV6-3 and TRBJ2-7; perhaps TRBD2 as D (6 bases). CDR3 length equals 15 residues. Germline V gene sequence: CDR1 MNHEY, CDR2 SVGEGT. V was pared by 7 bases and J by 6 bases, with 22 bases between. The CDR3 protein is CASTEPGAPLSEQYF. The CDR3 DNA is TGTGCCAGCACCGAGCCGGGAGCGCCCCTCTCCGAGCAGTACTTC.

This clonotype was seen repeatedly, ten times or more. The V and J genes are TRBV30 and TRBJ2-1, with 10 bases aligning to TRBD2. Germline CDR1 is GTSNPN and CDR2 is SVGIG (reference sequence). The CDR3 totals 17 residues. With 0 bases clipped from V and 12 bases from J, the junction kept 17 bases outside the gene matches. The CDR3 protein is CAWSVKDGLAGEFPQFF. The CDR3 DNA follows: TGTGCCTGGAGTGTAAAGGACGGGCTAGCGGGAGAATTCCCGCAGTTCTTC. The whole variable domain, filled in from reference TRBV30 and TRBJ2-1, reads SQTIHQWPATLVQPVGSPLSLECTVEGTSNPNLYWYRQAAGRGLQLLFYSVGIGQISSEVPQNLSASRPQDRQFILSSKKLLLSDSGFYLCAWSVKDGLAGEFPQFFGPGTRLTVL.

This clonotype occurred a few times. The V and J genes are TRBV6-1 and TRBJ2-7; 10 bases match TRBD1. This CDR3 contains 16 residues. The J segment lost 6 bases and the V segment lost 7 bases, leaving 15 bases of the junction unmatched. The germline CDR1 and CDR2 sequences are MNHNS and SASEGT. This CDR3 is CASTTPTDRGRFEQYF. As DNA, the CDR3 is TGTGCCAGCACGACCCCTACTGACAGGGGGCGCTTCGAGCAGTACTTC.

At least ten counts were recorded for this clonotype. V is TRBV28 and J is TRBJ2-5; D gene ambiguous. This CDR3 region has 15 residues. V was clipped by 5 bases and J by 0 bases, with 13 bases between them. From germline, CDR1 is MDHEN and CDR2 SYDVKM. Here the CDR3 reads CASSRLQTYQETQYF. CDR3 nucleotide sequence: TGTGCCAGCAGTCGATTACAGACGTACCAAGAGACCCAGTACTTC. The whole variable domain, remainder taken from reference TRBV28 and TRBJ2-5, is DVKVTQSSRYLVKRTGEKVFLECVQDMDHENMFWYRQDPGLGLRLIYFSYDVKMKEKGDIPEGYSVSREKKERFSLILESASTNQTSMYLCASSRLQTYQETQYFGPGTRLLVL.

The gene calls are TRBV6-1 and TRBJ2-6; 9 bases agree with TRBD1. Trimming at V came to 5 bases and at J to 0 bases, leaving 14 bases not matched to a gene. Germline assignment: CDR1 MNHNS and CDR2 SASEGT. This CDR3 region has 20 residues. CDR3 nucleotide sequence: TGTGCCAGCAGTCCCGGGACAGGGCTCTCGACCTACTCTGGGGCCAACGTCCTGACTTTC. Amino acid sequence: CASSPGTGLSTYSGANVLTF.

Concerning this clonotype itself: A junction end diverges from the germline sequence, so it may reflect a read error. V and J are TRBV19 and TRBJ1-1; a possible D gene is TRBD1 (5 bases). Germline-derived CDR1 and CDR2 are LNHDA and SQIVND (reference sequence). The CDR3 is made up of 13 amino acids. CDR3 nucleotides: TGTGCCAGTCGGAAGAAGGGGAGCACTAAAGCTTTCTTT. Translation: CASRKKGSTKAFF. Drawing the rest from reference TRBV19 and TRBJ1-1, the complete variable domain is DGGITQSPKYLFRKEGQNVTLSCEQNLNHDAMYWYRQDPGQGLRLIYYSQIVNDFQKGDIAEGYSVSREKKESFPLTVTSAQKNPTAFYLCASRKKGSTKAFFGQGTRLTVV.

This clonotype has a count of ten or more. This sequence joins TRBV11-2 and TRBJ2-3; a weak D match, TRBD2 (5 bases). Trimming left V 2 bases short and J 5 bases short, with 8 bases between. The CDR3 sequence is 13 residues long. The V gene's germline CDR1 is SGHAT and CDR2 FQNNGV. CDR3 DNA: TGTGCCAGCAGCTTAATGGCGGGAGATACGCAGTATTTT. It specifies CASSLMAGDTQYF.

In this sample, this clonotype turned up many times. The rearrangement links TRBV5-1 to TRBJ2-3; D is perhaps TRBD2 (6 bases). CDR3 length: 15 amino acids. Germline V CDR1 and CDR2: SGHRS, YFSETQ. Trimming pared 0 bases from V and 3 bases from J, leaving 11 bases between. Here the CDR3 DNA reads TGCGCCAGCAGCTTGGAGGGCGGGAATACAGATACGCAGTATTTT. The encoded protein is CASSLEGGNTDTQYF. Together with reference TRBV5-1 and TRBJ2-3, the CDR3 gives the full variable domain: KAGVTQTPRYLIKTRGQQVTLSCSPISGHRSVSWYQQTPGQGLQFLFEYFSETQRNKGNFPGRFSGRQFSNSRSEMNVSTLELGDSALYLCASSLEGGNTDTQYFGPGTRLTVL.

Notes on this clonotype: A read error may explain this, as a much larger clone is one base away. The chain recombines TRBV30 with TRBJ2-2; perhaps TRBD1 as D (5 bases). CDR1 is GTSNPN, CDR2 SVGIG, per germline (reference sequence). CDR3 size: 13 residues. CDR3 loop: CAWGVSGTGELFF. DNA of the CDR3: TGTGCCTGGGGTGTCTCAGGGACCGGGGAGCTGTTTTTT.

The chain joins TRBV6-6 to TRBJ2-7, with a possible D match to TRBD1 (6 bases). The CDR3 has 15 amino acids. Looked up from germline, CDR1 is MNHNY and CDR2 is SVGAGI (reference sequence). V lost 2 bases and J lost 2, with 13 bases in between. As DNA, the CDR3 is TGTGCCAGCAGTTACAAAGGGGGTCCTACCTACGAGCAGTACTTC. Residues: CASSYKGGPTYEQYF.